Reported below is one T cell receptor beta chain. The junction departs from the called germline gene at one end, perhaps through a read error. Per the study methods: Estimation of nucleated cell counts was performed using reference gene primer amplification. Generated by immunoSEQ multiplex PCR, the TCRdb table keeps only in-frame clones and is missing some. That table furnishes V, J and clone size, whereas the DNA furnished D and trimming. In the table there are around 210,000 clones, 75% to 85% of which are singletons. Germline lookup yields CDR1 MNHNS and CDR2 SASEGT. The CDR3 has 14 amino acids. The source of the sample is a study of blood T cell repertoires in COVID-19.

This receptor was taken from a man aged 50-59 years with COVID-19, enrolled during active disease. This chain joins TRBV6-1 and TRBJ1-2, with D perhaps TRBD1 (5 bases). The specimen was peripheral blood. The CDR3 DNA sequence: TGTGCCAGCAGTCAAGCCCAGGGATTCGGCGGCTACACCTTC. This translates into CASSQAQGFGGYTF.